This TCR beta chain was retrieved from a study of metastatic and nonmetastatic thyroid tumors. Study details: A comparison of repertoires was made across blood and tumor or nodule tissue from malignant and benign thyroid patients.

Study observations and caveats: As reported, TCR beta diversity in blood and tumor was significantly higher in malignant thyroid tumors than in benign nodules.

The authors' processing: Built for papillary thyroid cancer, a distant-metastasis classifier drew on CDR3 differences across clinicopathological groups. MiXCR was used by TCRdb to re-call the PCR reads. It is TCRdb's table, rather than the study itself, that gives the V and J calls and clone size. The sample carries about 53,000 clones, about 20% recorded once. All patients were treatment-naive before thyroid surgery. This clone occurred many times. What it binds is not known. This CDR3 is built from 12 residues. Germline V gene data show CDR1 as LNHDA and CDR2 as SQIVND (reference sequence). V was trimmed by 4 bases and J by 2 bases, leaving 6 bases between them.

This receptor was identified in a female donor with papillary thyroid cancer or a benign thyroid nodule (not recorded which). Some clones in this sample may be carry-over from other donors' samples. V usage is TRBV19 and J usage is TRBJ2-7, with D tentatively TRBD1 (6 bases). Specimen: blood. The CDR3 loop reads CASSNRAYEQYF. The DNA of the CDR3 is TGTGCCAGTAGTAACAGGGCCTACGAGCAGTACTTC.